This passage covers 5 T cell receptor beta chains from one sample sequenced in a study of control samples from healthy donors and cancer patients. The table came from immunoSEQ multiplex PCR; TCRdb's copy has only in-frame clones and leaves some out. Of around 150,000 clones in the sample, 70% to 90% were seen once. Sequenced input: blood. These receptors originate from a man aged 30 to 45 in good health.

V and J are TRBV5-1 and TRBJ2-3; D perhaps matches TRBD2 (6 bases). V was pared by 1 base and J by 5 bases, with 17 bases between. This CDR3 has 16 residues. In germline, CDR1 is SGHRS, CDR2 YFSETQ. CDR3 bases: TGCGCCAGCAGCTTGATAGGGGCTAGGGGAGGAGATACGCAGTATTTT. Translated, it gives CASSLIGARGGDTQYF.

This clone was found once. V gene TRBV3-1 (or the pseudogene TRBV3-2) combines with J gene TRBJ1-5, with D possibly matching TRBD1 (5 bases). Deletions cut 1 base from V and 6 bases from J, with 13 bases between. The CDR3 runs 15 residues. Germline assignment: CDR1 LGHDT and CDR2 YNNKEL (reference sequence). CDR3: CASSQAVGGSQPQHF. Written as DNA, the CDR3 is TGTGCCAGCAGCCAAGCGGTGGGGGGAAGTCAGCCCCAGCATTTT.

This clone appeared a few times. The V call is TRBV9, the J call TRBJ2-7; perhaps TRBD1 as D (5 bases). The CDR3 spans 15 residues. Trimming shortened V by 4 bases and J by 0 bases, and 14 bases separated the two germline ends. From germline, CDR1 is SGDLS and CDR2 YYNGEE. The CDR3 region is CASSPQGSPSYEQYF. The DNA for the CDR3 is TGTGCCAGCAGCCCTCAGGGTTCCCCCTCCTACGAGCAGTACTTC.

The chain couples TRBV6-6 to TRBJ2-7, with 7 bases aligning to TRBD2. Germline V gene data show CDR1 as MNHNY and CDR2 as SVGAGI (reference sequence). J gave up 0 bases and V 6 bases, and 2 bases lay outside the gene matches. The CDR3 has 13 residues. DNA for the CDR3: TGTGCCAGCAGGGGAGGGGCCTCCTACGAGCAGTACTTC. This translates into CASRGGASYEQYF.

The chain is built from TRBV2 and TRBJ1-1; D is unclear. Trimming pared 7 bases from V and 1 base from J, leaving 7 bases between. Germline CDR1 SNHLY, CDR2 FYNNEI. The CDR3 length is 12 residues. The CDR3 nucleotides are TGTGCCAGCACTAGCCCGAACACTGAAGCTTTCTTT. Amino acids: CASTSPNTEAFF.